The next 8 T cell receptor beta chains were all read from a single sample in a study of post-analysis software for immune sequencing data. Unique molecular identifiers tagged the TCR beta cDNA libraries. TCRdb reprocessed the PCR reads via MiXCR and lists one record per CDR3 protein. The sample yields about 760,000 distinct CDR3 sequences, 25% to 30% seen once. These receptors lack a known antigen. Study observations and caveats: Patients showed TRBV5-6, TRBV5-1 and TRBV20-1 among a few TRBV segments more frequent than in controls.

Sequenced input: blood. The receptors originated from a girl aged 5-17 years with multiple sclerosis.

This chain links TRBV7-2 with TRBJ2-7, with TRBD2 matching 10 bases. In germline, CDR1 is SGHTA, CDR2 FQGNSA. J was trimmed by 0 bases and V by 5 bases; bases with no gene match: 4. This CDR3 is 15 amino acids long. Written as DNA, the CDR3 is TGTGCCAGCAGCCATACTAGCGGGAACTCCTACGAGCAGTACTTC. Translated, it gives CASSHTSGNSYEQYF.

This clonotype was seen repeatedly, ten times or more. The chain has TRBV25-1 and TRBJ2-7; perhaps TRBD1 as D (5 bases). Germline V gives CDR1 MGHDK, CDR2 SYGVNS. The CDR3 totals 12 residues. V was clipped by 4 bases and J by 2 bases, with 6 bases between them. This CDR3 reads CASSVTAYEQYF. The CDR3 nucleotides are TGTGCCAGCAGTGTGACAGCCTACGAGCAGTACTTC.

The CDR3 DNA reads as TGTGCCACCCGGGGACGACAAGAGCAGTTCTTC. Translating gives CATRGRQEQFF. The rearrangement joins TRBV28 to TRBJ2-1; perhaps D is TRBD1 or TRBD2 (5 bases each). Trimming pared 10 bases from V and 10 bases from J, leaving 14 bases between. Germline values: CDR1 MDHEN, CDR2 SYDVKM. This CDR3 has 11 amino acids.

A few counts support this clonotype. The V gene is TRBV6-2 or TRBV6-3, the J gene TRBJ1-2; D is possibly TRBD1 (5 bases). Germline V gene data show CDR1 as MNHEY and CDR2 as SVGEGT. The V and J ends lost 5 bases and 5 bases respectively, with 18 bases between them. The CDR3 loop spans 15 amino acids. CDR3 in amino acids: CASSHRGRDTYGYTF. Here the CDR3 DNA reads TGTGCCAGCAGTCATCGGGGCAGGGATACTTATGGCTACACCTTC.

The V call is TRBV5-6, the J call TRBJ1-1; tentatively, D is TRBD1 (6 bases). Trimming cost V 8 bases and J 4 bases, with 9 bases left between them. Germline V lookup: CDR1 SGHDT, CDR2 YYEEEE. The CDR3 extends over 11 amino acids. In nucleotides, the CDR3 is TGTGCCAGTGGACAGCTCACTGAAGCTTTCTTT. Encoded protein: CASGQLTEAFF.

CDR3 in DNA: TGCAGTGCTAGAGTGGGGACAGCGCAAGAGACCCAGTACTTC. Amino acids: CSARVGTAQETQYF. The genes are TRBV20-1 and TRBJ2-5; 7 bases map to TRBD1. Germline V gives CDR1 DFQATT, CDR2 SNEGSKA (reference sequence). The CDR3 contains 14 residues. Trimming removed 1 base from V and 2 bases from J; junction bases left unmatched: 4.

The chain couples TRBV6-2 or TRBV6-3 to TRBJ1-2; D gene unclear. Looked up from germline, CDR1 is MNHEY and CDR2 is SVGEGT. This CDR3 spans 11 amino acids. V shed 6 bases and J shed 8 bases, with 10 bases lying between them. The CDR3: CASSSAGGYTF. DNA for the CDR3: TGTGCCAGCAGCAGTGCGGGGGGCTACACCTTC.

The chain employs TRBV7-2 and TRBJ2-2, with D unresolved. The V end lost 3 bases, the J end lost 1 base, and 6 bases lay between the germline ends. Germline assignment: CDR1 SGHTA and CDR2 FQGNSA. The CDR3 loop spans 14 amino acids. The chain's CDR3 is CASSFVENTGELFF. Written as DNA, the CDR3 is TGTGCCAGCAGCTTTGTCGAGAACACCGGGGAGCTGTTTTTT.